This TCR beta chain emerged from a study of CD8 T cells in Susac syndrome. The authors reverse transcribed roughly 0.5 to 1 ug RNA with random hexamers. It was immunoSEQ multiplex PCR that amplified TCR beta CDR3 across 54 Vbeta and 13 Jbeta. TCRdb re-called the immunoSEQ multiplex PCR reads with MiXCR, one entry per CDR3 protein. The data show about 130,000 distinct CDR3 sequences, around 95% seen once. The CDR3 sequence is 13 residues long. V was pared by 5 bases and J by 5 bases, with 5 bases of the junction left unmatched. CDR1 SGHVS and CDR2 FNYEAQ come from the germline V gene. Regarding the study as a whole: Roughly 5 Susac-specific public clones appeared in CD8+ TEMRA repertoires, and sixteen in total CD8+ repertoires.

Turning to this clonotype: The antigen is unknown.

The receptor comes from a human donor with Susac syndrome. The chain links TRBV7-6 to TRBJ1-2, with 7 positions matching TRBD1. Sequenced input: CD8+ T cells from PBMCs. The CDR3 region has the DNA TGTGCCAGCAGCCCGGGACAGTTATATGGCTACACCTTC. It codes for CASSPGQLYGYTF.